These 16 T cell receptor beta chains were all obtained from the same sample, sequenced in a study of blood T cell repertoires in COVID-19. Repertoires were generated with immunoSEQ multiplex PCR, while TCRdb's copy carries only in-frame clones and drops some. Among about 270,000 clones, around four fifths were seen once, and the ten largest hold 4.1%. The sample consisted of peripheral blood. These receptor sequences come from a woman aged 45-60 years with active or convalescent COVID-19.

Note on this clone: Other nucleotide sequences in the sample specify the same CDR3. The chain recombines TRBV6-6 with TRBJ2-3, with D uncertain. Germline V lookup: CDR1 MNHNY, CDR2 SVGAGI (reference sequence). V was cut by 5 bases and J by 5 bases, with 5 bases left in between. The CDR3 has 11 residues. CDR3: CASSPGDTQYF. CDR3 in DNA: TGTGCCAGCAGTCCCGGAGATACGCAGTATTTT.

J is TRBJ2-3 and V is TRBV29-1; 8 nucleotides match TRBD2. The V gene end was trimmed by 4 bases and the J gene end by 4 bases; junction bases not matched to a gene: 13. The CDR3 covers 16 residues. Germline V gene data show CDR1 as SQVTM and CDR2 as ANQGSEA. The chain's CDR3 is CSVVVAGGLSPDTQYF. Written as DNA, the CDR3 is TGCAGCGTTGTAGTGGCGGGGGGCCTTTCTCCAGATACGCAGTATTTT.

The chain uses TRBV2 and TRBJ2-2; 12 bases map to TRBD2. This CDR3 has 18 residues. V shed 6 bases and J 5 bases; nucleotides not matched to a gene: 13. From germline, CDR1 is SNHLY and CDR2 FYNNEI. The CDR3 loop is CASRDPTSGRRNTGELFF. The CDR3 DNA sequence: TGTGCCAGCAGAGACCCGACTAGCGGGAGACGTAATACCGGGGAGCTGTTTTTT.

The chain employs TRBV4-1 and TRBJ2-3; 8 bases map to TRBD2. The V and J ends lost 0 bases and 6 bases, in that order; junction bases with no gene match: 5. The CDR3 consists of 15 residues. The germline V gene has CDR1 MGHRA and CDR2 YSYEKL. The CDR3 spells CASSQDGRAGDTQYF. The CDR3 DNA reads TGCGCCAGCAGCCAAGACGGGAGGGCCGGTGATACGCAGTATTTT.

The chain has TRBV15 and TRBJ1-4; 7 nucleotides align to TRBD1. From germline, CDR1 is LNHNV and CDR2 YYDKDF (reference sequence). Trimming at V came to 3 bases and at J to 7 bases, leaving 11 bases not matched to a gene. There are 16 residues in the CDR3. The CDR3 loop is CATSRADRAASEKLFF. Written as DNA, the CDR3 is TGTGCCACCAGCAGGGCCGACAGGGCCGCTTCTGAAAAACTGTTTTTT.

The J gene is TRBJ2-3, the V gene TRBV19; weak D call: TRBD2 (5 bases). Germline lookup yields CDR1 LNHDA and CDR2 SQIVND (reference sequence). The CDR3 contains 15 residues. V dropped 3 bases and J dropped 1 base, with 11 bases sitting between them. The DNA for the CDR3 is TGTGCCAGTAGTATCCTAGCAAGCGGCACAGATACGCAGTATTTT. As protein: CASSILASGTDTQYF.

The chain combines TRBV5-5 with TRBJ1-3; 9 bases are shared with TRBD1. CDR3 length: 15 residues. The J segment lost 2 bases and the V segment lost 3 bases, leaving 3 bases of the junction unmatched. Germline V gene lookup returns CDR1 SGHKS and CDR2 YYEKEE (reference sequence). In DNA, the CDR3 is TGTGCCAGCAGCTGGGGACAGGGTGCTGGAAACACCATATATTTT. This sequence encodes CASSWGQGAGNTIYF.

The chain combines TRBV3-1 (or the pseudogene TRBV3-2) with TRBJ2-2; possibly TRBD2 for D (5 bases). V lost 1 base to trimming and J lost 5 bases, with 11 bases between them. This CDR3 has 15 amino acids. The germline gives CDR1 LGHDT, CDR2 YNNKEL (reference sequence). The CDR3 region has the DNA TGTGCCAGCAGCCAAGCACTAGTCAAGACCGGGGAGCTGTTTTTT. Residues: CASSQALVKTGELFF.

The chain joins TRBV27 to TRBJ2-3; a possible D gene is TRBD2 (6 bases). CDR3 length equals 14 residues. The ends were cut back, 2 bases at V and 4 bases at J, with 10 bases in the middle. Germline V lookup: CDR1 MNHEY, CDR2 SMNVEV (reference sequence). CDR3 DNA sequence: TGTGCCAGCAGTTTACGGGGGTTCGCAGATACGCAGTATTTT. This encodes CASSLRGFADTQYF.

The sample holds one count of this clone. The chain is built from TRBV7-3 and TRBJ2-5; TRBD2 matches at 14 bases. Germline V gene data show CDR1 as SGHTA and CDR2 as FQGTGA. Germline trimming cut 5 bases from V and 4 bases from J; bases unmatched to any gene: 9. The CDR3 loop spans 17 amino acids. The CDR3 DNA sequence: TGTGCCAGCAGCCCGACTAGCGGGAGGGGTGGGGGAGAGACCCAGTACTTC. Its translation: CASSPTSGRGGGETQYF.

A word on this clone: Different DNA sequences within this sample yield the same CDR3. The rearrangement joins TRBV5-1 to TRBJ1-4, with 7 bases fitting TRBD1. The CDR3 totals 16 residues. After removal of 0 bases from V and 0 bases from J, the junction contained 2 bases not matched to a gene. Germline V CDR1 and CDR2: SGHRS, YFSETQ. CDR3: CASSLAGGTTNEKLFF. The CDR3 region has the DNA TGCGCCAGCAGCTTGGCAGGGGGAACAACTAATGAAAAACTGTTTTTT.

This clone was seen once. The CDR3 DNA reads as TGTGCCAGCAGCTTAGCGGAGAATCGCCGCGGGGAGCTGTTTTTT. Protein sequence: CASSLAENRRGELFF. The V call is TRBV7-2, the J call TRBJ2-2; D not certain. Deletions cut 0 bases from V and 7 bases from J, with 12 bases between. The CDR3 is 15 amino acids. CDR1 and CDR2 (germline): SGHTA, FQGNSA.

The V and J genes are TRBV5-4 and TRBJ1-4; a weak D match, TRBD1 (5 bases). Trimming cost V 2 bases and J 0 bases, with 8 bases left between them. The CDR3 spans 15 residues. Germline CDR1 and CDR2: SGHNT and YYREEE (reference sequence). CDR3: CASSFGGATNEKLFF. The CDR3 region has the DNA TGTGCCAGCAGCTTCGGAGGGGCAACTAATGAAAAACTGTTTTTT.

The rearrangement joins TRBV13 to TRBJ2-5, with 7 bases identical to TRBD2. The V gene end was trimmed by 5 bases and the J gene end by 5 bases; junction bases not matched to a gene: 8. CDR3 length: 14 amino acids. The V gene's germline CDR1 is PRHDT and CDR2 FYEKMQ (reference sequence). The CDR3, as DNA: TGTGCCAGCAGCCGGAGGACGCGGGGGGAGACCCAGTACTTC. Its translation is CASSRRTRGETQYF.

The V gene is TRBV5-1, the J gene TRBJ2-3; TRBD1 aligns across 7 bases. The V segment lost 5 bases and the J segment 0 bases; nucleotides outside the gene matches: 9. Germline lookup yields CDR1 SGHRS and CDR2 YFSETQ. This CDR3 has 16 amino acids. The CDR3 DNA follows: TGCGCCAGCAGTAACCCTGGACAGGCTAGCACAGATACGCAGTATTTT. It is translated as CASSNPGQASTDTQYF.

The chain has TRBV5-5 and TRBJ1-5; D may be TRBD1 (6 bases). V was cut by 0 bases and J by 7 bases, with 17 bases left in between. The CDR3 is 16 amino acids. Germline-derived CDR1 and CDR2 are SGHKS and YYEKEE (reference sequence). In DNA form, the CDR3 reads TGTGCCAGCAGCTTGGGGTTTGACAGGTCGGGGCAGCCCCAGCATTTT. It codes for CASSLGFDRSGQPQHF.